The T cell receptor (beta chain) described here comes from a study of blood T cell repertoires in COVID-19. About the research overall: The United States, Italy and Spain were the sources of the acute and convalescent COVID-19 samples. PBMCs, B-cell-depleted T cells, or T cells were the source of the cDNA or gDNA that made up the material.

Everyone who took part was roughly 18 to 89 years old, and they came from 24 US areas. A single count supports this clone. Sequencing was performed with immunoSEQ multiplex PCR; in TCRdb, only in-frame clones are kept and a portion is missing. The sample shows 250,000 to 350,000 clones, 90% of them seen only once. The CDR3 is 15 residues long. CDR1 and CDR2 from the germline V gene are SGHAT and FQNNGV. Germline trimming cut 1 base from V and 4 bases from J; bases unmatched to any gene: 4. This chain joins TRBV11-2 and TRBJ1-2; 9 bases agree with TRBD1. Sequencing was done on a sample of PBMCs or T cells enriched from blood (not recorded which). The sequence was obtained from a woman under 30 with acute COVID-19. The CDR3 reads CASSLVGQGPYGYTF. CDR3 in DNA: TGTGCCAGCAGCTTAGTAGGACAGGGGCCCTATGGCTACACCTTC.